This T cell receptor beta chain was observed in a study of cytomegalovirus exposure and HLA in healthy donors. For the study at large: Genetic ancestry analysis placed approximately 80% of the roughly 400 donors that were genotyped in the Caucasian-associated cluster.

The PCR used 60 Vbeta and 13 Jbeta primers. In the original workflow: As a later analysis found, there were 78 million or so unique TCR beta chains, of which around 10 million were shared. TCRdb's table, derived via immunoSEQ multiplex PCR, lists solely in-frame clones and lacks some. Clonal size and the V and J genes are those of that table, whereas D and trimming came from the DNA. Recorded here are 140,000 or so clones; the top ten clones represent approximately 1%. Study results and caveats: Some V segments, TRBV6-2 and TRBV6-3 among them, were indistinguishable and were therefore excluded.

Trimming took 6 bases from V and 1 from J; bases not matched to a gene: 13. Per the germline V gene, CDR1 is SGHTA and CDR2 is FQGNSA. The CDR3 has 17 residues. Remarks on this clone: Its specificity is not known.

This clonotype was obtained from a male donor in good health and CMV-seronegative. Material: PBMCs. The gene calls are TRBV7-2 and TRBJ2-3; 7 bases are shared with TRBD1. For the CDR3, the DNA is TGTGCCAGCAGGTCGGGACAGACGAACTCTGGCACAGATACGCAGTATTTT. It specifies CASRSGQTNSGTDTQYF.